Presented here are 30 T cell receptor beta chains from one specimen sequenced in a study of early T cells in non-severe SARS-CoV-2 infection. MiXCR, run by TCRdb on the 5' RACE reads, gives a single entry per CDR3 protein. The table shows 50,000 or so distinct CDR3 sequences, with 14% to 15% occurring only once. The sequences come from whole blood, collected at baseline. All receptors derive from an adult who was a healthcare worker with PCR-confirmed SARS-CoV-2 infection or an uninfected control (not recorded which).

In its sample, this clonotype was seen many times. V gene TRBV12-3 or TRBV12-4 combines with J gene TRBJ2-1; 10 nucleotides line up with TRBD2. V dropped 7 bases and J dropped 8; count of bases not matched to a gene: 8. This CDR3 comprises 14 residues. DNA of the CDR3: TGTGCCAGCACCTTAGCGGGAGGCCCCGATGAGCAGTTCTTC. It codes for CASTLAGGPDEQFF.

V usage is TRBV29-1 and J usage is TRBJ2-2; D is uncertain. Germline CDR1 and CDR2: SQVTM and ANQGSEA. V dropped 2 bases and J dropped 1 base, with 5 bases sitting between them. The length of the CDR3 is 13 residues. The CDR3 DNA reads TGCAGCGTTGAAAAACAGAACACCGGGGAGCTGTTTTTT. It specifies CSVEKQNTGELFF.

The chain is built from TRBV6-6 and TRBJ2-1; 11 positions match TRBD1. CDR3 length: 15 residues. Germline loops: CDR1 MNHNY, CDR2 SVGAGI (reference sequence). J lost 9 bases, V lost 2 bases, and 6 bases had no gene match. As DNA, the CDR3 is TGTGCCAGCAGTTACGAGGACAGGGGGCGAGGTGAGCAGTTCTTC. Protein product: CASSYEDRGRGEQFF.

This clonotype has ten or more counts. The V and J genes are TRBV7-8 and TRBJ2-5, with TRBD1 matching 8 bases. The CDR3 is made up of 13 amino acids. V lost 5 bases to trimming and J lost 4 bases; unmatched junction nucleotides: 3. CDR1 is SGHVS and CDR2 is FQNEAQ in the germline V gene. This CDR3 is CASSLDRAETQYF. The CDR3 DNA reads TGTGCCAGCAGCCTGGACAGGGCAGAGACCCAGTACTTC.

This rearrangement joins TRBV12-3 or TRBV12-4 to TRBJ1-1; 9 nucleotides line up with TRBD1. V was clipped by 6 bases and J by 6 bases; unmatched bases: 17. The CDR3 consists of 17 residues. The CDR3 here is CASRGGTGNPAGAEAFF. For the CDR3, the DNA is TGTGCCAGCAGAGGCGGGACAGGGAACCCAGCGGGGGCTGAAGCTTTCTTT.

This clonotype showed up many times. The chain has TRBV5-1 and TRBJ2-3; 12 bases fit TRBD1. Per germline, CDR1 SGHRS and CDR2 YFSETQ. The CDR3 is made up of 16 amino acids. V shed 4 bases and J 5 bases; nucleotides not matched to a gene: 8. CDR3 protein: CASSIGTGGAVDTQYF. The CDR3 coding sequence is TGCGCCAGCAGCATAGGGACAGGGGGCGCGGTAGATACGCAGTATTTT.

The chain couples TRBV20-1 to TRBJ2-3; 11 bases align to TRBD2. The length of the CDR3 is 16 residues. From germline, CDR1 is DFQATT and CDR2 SNEGSKA (reference sequence). Trimming took 0 bases from V and 6 from J; bases not matched to a gene: 8. Written as DNA, the CDR3 is TGCAGTGCTAGAGATCTGGCTAGCGGGAGGAGGGATACGCAGTATTTT. This sequence encodes CSARDLASGRRDTQYF.

Only a few counts were recorded for this clonotype. The gene calls are TRBV12-3 or TRBV12-4 and TRBJ1-2; a weak D match, TRBD1 (6 bases). Trimming took off 6 bases at V and 9 bases at J, with 17 bases between the two ends. The CDR3 has 13 residues. CDR3 DNA: TGTGCCAGCAGATCTCCCGGGGGGCTTAGCTACACCTTC. Protein sequence: CASRSPGGLSYTF.

The V gene is TRBV7-6, the J gene TRBJ2-3; no firm D call. Germline CDR1 and CDR2: SGHVS and FNYEAQ. V dropped 5 bases and J dropped 4 bases, with 13 bases sitting between them. CDR3 size: 14 residues. The CDR3 region is CASSPLALADTQYF. The CDR3 DNA is TGTGCCAGCAGCCCTTTAGCTTTGGCAGATACGCAGTATTTT.

This clonotype was detected many times. V is TRBV30 and J is TRBJ2-5, with D uncertain. The CDR3 totals 13 residues. V shed 5 bases and J shed 4 bases, with 14 bases lying between them. From germline, CDR1 is GTSNPN and CDR2 SVGIG (reference sequence). The CDR3 sequence is CAWGMSLGETQYF. CDR3 in DNA: TGTGCCTGGGGGATGAGCTTGGGAGAGACCCAGTACTTC.

V gene TRBV28 combines with J gene TRBJ2-2; a possible D gene is TRBD1 (6 bases). The CDR3 consists of 15 residues. From germline, CDR1 is MDHEN and CDR2 SYDVKM. Trimming cost V 6 bases and J 8 bases, with 19 bases left between them. CDR3 coding DNA: TGTGCCAGCAGCAAGACAGACAGGTCTACGGGGGAGCTGTTTTTT. Translation: CASSKTDRSTGELFF.

This chain links TRBV20-1 with TRBJ2-7, with TRBD1 matching over 7 bases. V lost 5 bases to trimming and J lost 2 bases; unmatched junction nucleotides: 6. The CDR3 spans 13 residues. Looked up from germline, CDR1 is DFQATT and CDR2 is SNEGSKA (reference sequence). The CDR3 here is CSARDRTTYEQYF. The CDR3 nucleotides are TGCAGTGCTCGGGACAGAACTACCTACGAGCAGTACTTC.

This clonotype was seen a few times. The V gene is TRBV7-9, the J gene TRBJ2-7; the D gene is possibly TRBD1 (5 bases). Looked up from germline, CDR1 is SEHNR and CDR2 is FQNEAQ (reference sequence). The CDR3 runs 12 residues. The CDR3 nucleotides are TGTGCCAGCAGCTTGGACACCCTGGGATTCTTTGTC. Protein: CASSLDTLGFFV.

This clonotype has at least ten counts. This sequence joins TRBV7-2 and TRBJ1-5, with D unresolved. The CDR3 is 13 residues long. Trimming took 3 bases from V and 0 from J, leaving 3 bases between them. Looked up from germline, CDR1 is SGHTA and CDR2 is FQGNSA. For the CDR3, the DNA is TGTGCCAGCAGCTTGAATAGCAATCAGCCCCAGCATTTT. Protein product: CASSLNSNQPQHF. Full variable domain (rest looked up from reference TRBV7-2 and TRBJ1-5): GAGVSQSPSNKVTEKGKDVELRCDPISGHTALYWYRQSLGQGLEFLIYFQGNSAPDKSGLPSDRFSAERTGGSVSTLTIQRTQQEDSAVYLCASSLNSNQPQHFGDGTRLSIL.

The chain couples TRBV5-1 to TRBJ1-1; D gene ambiguous. Germline V gene sequence: CDR1 SGHRS, CDR2 YFSETQ. The V end lost 4 bases, the J end lost 7 bases, and 17 bases lay between the germline ends. The CDR3 contains 14 residues. The CDR3 DNA sequence: TGCGCCAGCAGCGCTGAGTTAAGGGTGGTTGAAGCTTTCTTT. This codes for CASSAELRVVEAFF.

The rearrangement links TRBV5-6 to TRBJ2-7; D gene ambiguous. The germline V gene has CDR1 SGHDT and CDR2 YYEEEE. The CDR3 runs 12 residues. V dropped 3 bases and J dropped 5 bases, with 9 bases sitting between them. This CDR3 reads CASSSRRNEQYF. The CDR3 DNA sequence: TGTGCCAGCAGCTCCAGGAGAAACGAGCAGTACTTC.

This clonotype was detected only a few times. The chain has TRBV27 and TRBJ2-3; no definite D call. The CDR3 sequence is 12 residues long. V lost 5 bases and J lost 9, with 12 bases in between. CDR1 is MNHEY and CDR2 is SMNVEV in the germline V gene (reference sequence). CDR3 sequence (DNA): TGTGCCAGCAGTCCCCGGTTTGACACGCAGTATTTT. Protein sequence: CASSPRFDTQYF.

The rearrangement uses TRBV3-1 and TRBJ1-3; 10 bases are shared with TRBD1. This CDR3 comprises 17 residues. Germline CDR1 and CDR2: LGHDT and YNNKEL (reference sequence). Trimming at V came to 4 bases and at J to 2 bases, leaving 8 bases not matched to a gene. The CDR3 coding sequence is TGTGCCAGCAGCCTGGGGACGACAGGGGGCGCTGGAAACACCATATATTTT. Translating it yields CASSLGTTGGAGNTIYF.

This chain uses TRBV10-1 with TRBJ2-1, with D unresolved. The V end was cut by 2 bases, the J end by 6 bases, with 5 bases between. The germline V gene encodes CDR1 WNHNN and CDR2 SYGVQD (reference sequence). This CDR3 has 12 residues. CDR3 region: CASSEPPNEQFF. The DNA of the CDR3 is TGCGCCAGCAGTGAGCCGCCCAATGAGCAGTTCTTC.

This clonotype has ten or more counts. This chain links TRBV10-1 with TRBJ2-1; perhaps TRBD1 as D (5 bases). With 10 bases removed from V and 9 bases from J, the gap between germline ends came to 13 bases. Germline CDR1 and CDR2: WNHNN and SYGVQD (reference sequence). This CDR3 is 11 amino acids long. The CDR3 nucleotides read TGCGCCACCCGCCAGGGCGGTGAGCAGTTCTTC. It specifies CATRQGGEQFF.

The chain combines TRBV20-1 with TRBJ2-3; the D is unclear. V dropped 0 bases and J dropped 3 bases, with 4 bases sitting between them. This CDR3 region has 12 residues. CDR1 DFQATT and CDR2 SNEGSKA come from the germline V gene (reference sequence). DNA of the CDR3: TGCAGTGCTAGAGATCTAACAGATACGCAGTATTTT. Its protein product is CSARDLTDTQYF.

J is TRBJ2-6 and V is TRBV27; perhaps TRBD2 as D (6 bases). CDR1 MNHEY and CDR2 SMNVEV come from the germline V gene (reference sequence). V shed 4 bases and J shed 2 bases, with 12 bases lying between them. The CDR3 covers 16 residues. The CDR3 sequence is CASSSPWTTGANVLTF. Here the CDR3 DNA reads TGTGCCAGCAGTTCACCTTGGACTACTGGGGCCAACGTCCTGACTTTC.

This clonotype was observed at least ten times. This sequence joins TRBV30 and TRBJ1-5, with a tentative D call TRBD1 (5 bases). Trimming shortened V by 2 bases and J by 6 bases, and 8 bases separated the two germline ends. The CDR3 consists of 12 residues. Germline values: CDR1 GTSNPN, CDR2 SVGIG (reference sequence). The CDR3 is CAWSRGTQPQHF. CDR3 sequence (DNA): TGTGCCTGGAGTAGGGGAACTCAGCCCCAGCATTTT.

A few counts support this clonotype. This chain links TRBV7-2 with TRBJ1-2, with 7 bases identical to TRBD1. The ends lost 5 bases at V and 2 bases at J; junction bases unmatched: 8. In germline, CDR1 is SGHTA, CDR2 FQGNSA. The CDR3 spans 15 residues. CDR3 DNA sequence: TGTGCCAGCAGCCCTACTCCGACAGGGAACTATGGCTACACCTTC. Translation: CASSPTPTGNYGYTF.

This clonotype has ten or more counts. The rearrangement joins TRBV28 to TRBJ2-7, with TRBD1 matching 9 bases. This CDR3 is 15 amino acids long. V was pared by 5 bases and J by 6 bases, with 11 bases of the junction left unmatched. CDR1 MDHEN and CDR2 SYDVKM come from the germline V gene. CDR3 nucleotide sequence: TGTGCCAGCAGTCTCCCGGGACAGGGTGGAGGCGAGCAGTACTTC. Translating gives CASSLPGQGGGEQYF.

V is TRBV6-5 and J is TRBJ1-2, with TRBD1 as a possible D gene (6 bases). This CDR3 has 13 amino acids. Trimming shortened V by 2 bases and J by 2 bases, and 6 bases separated the two germline ends. Germline CDR1 reads MNHEY; CDR2 reads SVGAGI. CDR3 sequence (DNA): TGTGCCAGCAGTTACGGGACAAACTATGGCTACACCTTC. Protein: CASSYGTNYGYTF.

This clonotype turned up a few times. The gene calls are TRBV24-1 and TRBJ2-5; 9 bases agree with TRBD2. With V trimmed by 3 bases and J by 5 bases, 6 bases remained unmatched. The CDR3 consists of 15 residues. Germline V lookup: CDR1 KGHDR, CDR2 SFDVKD. CDR3 loop: CATSDTGTSIETQYF. DNA for the CDR3: TGTGCCACCAGTGATACCGGGACTAGCATCGAGACCCAGTACTTC.

This clonotype has at least ten counts. The rearrangement joins TRBV4-1 to TRBJ1-1; perhaps TRBD1 as D (5 bases). Trimming removed 6 bases at V and 1 base at J, with 18 bases between. The CDR3 is 16 amino acids. Germline CDR1 reads MGHRA; CDR2 reads YSYEKL. CDR3 region: CASSFRPLRENTEAFF. DNA for the CDR3: TGCGCCAGCAGTTTTCGACCCCTCAGGGAGAACACTGAAGCTTTCTTT.

V gene TRBV7-9 combines with J gene TRBJ1-1, with no clear D. The germline V gene has CDR1 SEHNR and CDR2 FQNEAQ (reference sequence). The CDR3 totals 16 residues. V lost 4 bases, J lost 3 bases, and 18 bases lay in between. The CDR3 protein is CASSSRASGGHTEAFF. The CDR3, as DNA: TGTGCCAGCAGCTCCCGGGCATCCGGTGGCCACACTGAAGCTTTCTTT.

The V gene is TRBV20-1, the J gene TRBJ2-1; D is undetermined. This CDR3 is built from 12 residues. Trimming left V 2 bases short and J 4 bases short, with 6 bases between. Per the germline V gene, CDR1 is DFQATT and CDR2 is SNEGSKA (reference sequence). For the CDR3, the DNA is TGCAGTGCTAGATACACTTACAATGAGCAGTTCTTC. Translation gives CSARYTYNEQFF.